The 11 T cell receptor beta chains below all came from one sample that was sequenced in a study of blood T cells in healthy people across ages. Primed by a sample-barcoded 5' primer and a J-beta primer mix, a second PCR proceeded for 7 to 11 cycles. TCRdb re-called the 5' RACE reads through MiXCR, storing one row per CDR3 protein. The data contain roughly 800,000 distinct CDR3 sequences, about 62% of them singletons. Sequencing was performed on blood. The receptors originated from a man between 25 and 39 years old in good health.

This CDR3 reads CSVETSGTDTQYF. CDR3 DNA sequence: TGCAGCGTTGAGACTAGCGGCACAGATACGCAGTATTTT. This chain joins TRBV29-1 and TRBJ2-3; 8 bases fit TRBD2. The V and J ends lost 3 bases and 1 base, in that order; junction bases with no gene match: 0. CDR1 and CDR2 from the germline V gene are SQVTM and ANQGSEA. The CDR3 totals 13 residues.

The chain combines TRBV29-1 with TRBJ1-3; D unresolved. Trimming took off 0 bases at V and 0 bases at J, with 6 bases between the two ends. The germline gives CDR1 SQVTM, CDR2 ANQGSEA. The CDR3 sequence is 14 residues long. The CDR3 here is CSVEDPRSGNTIYF. CDR3 nucleotides: TGCAGCGTTGAAGACCCCCGCTCTGGAAACACCATATATTTT.

Only a few counts were recorded for this clonotype. The chain recombines TRBV20-1 with TRBJ1-2; D is unclear. V shed 1 base and J shed 8 bases, with 17 bases lying between them. CDR1 DFQATT and CDR2 SNEGSKA come from the germline V gene (reference sequence). This CDR3 contains 14 residues. The CDR3 sequence: CSARVVGMGGGYTF. Here the CDR3 DNA reads TGCAGTGCTAGAGTCGTGGGGATGGGTGGAGGCTACACCTTC.

The rearrangement uses TRBV7-2 and TRBJ2-3; 12 bases fit TRBD2. V trimming: 5 bases; J trimming: 2 bases; junction bases outside the gene matches: 14. Germline V gene data show CDR1 as SGHTA and CDR2 as FQGNSA. The CDR3 covers 19 residues. DNA of the CDR3: TGTGCCAGCAGCGCACTAGCGGGAGGCCGCCTCGCCTACACAGATACGCAGTATTTT. The encoded protein is CASSALAGGRLAYTDTQYF.

Only a few counts were recorded for this clonotype. The genes are TRBV10-3 and TRBJ2-4; D is possibly TRBD1 (6 bases). The tail of the sequence fits TRBJ2-7 better, so the J call may be wrong. This CDR3 has 15 residues. CDR1 and CDR2 (germline): ENHRY, SYGVKD. The CDR3 DNA follows: TGTGCCATCAGTCAATACCGGGACAATACTTACGAGCAGTACTTC. It encodes CAISQYRDNTYEQYF.

The V and J genes are TRBV18 and TRBJ2-7; no clear D. There are 14 residues in the CDR3. Between the trimmed V and J ends, which lost 1 base and 3 bases, there was a span of 10 bases. The germline CDR1 and CDR2 sequences are KGHSH and LQKENI. CDR3 in amino acids: CASSPRSRDYEQYF. CDR3 sequence (DNA): TGTGCCAGCTCACCACGGTCTAGGGACTACGAGCAGTACTTC.

This chain uses TRBV27 with TRBJ2-3, with D maybe TRBD2 (5 bases). From germline, CDR1 is MNHEY and CDR2 SMNVEV (reference sequence). The germline V and J ends were trimmed by 0 bases and 1 base, with 8 bases remaining between them. This CDR3 comprises 15 residues. CDR3 in amino acids: CASSLSMRGTDTQYF. CDR3 coding DNA: TGTGCCAGCAGTTTATCTATGAGGGGCACAGATACGCAGTATTTT.

This clonotype has a count of ten or more. V gene TRBV7-2 combines with J gene TRBJ2-5; no clear D gene. The V end lost 3 bases, the J end lost 4 bases, and 12 bases lay between the germline ends. The germline CDR1 and CDR2 sequences are SGHTA and FQGNSA. CDR3 length equals 14 residues. The DNA of the CDR3 is TGTGCCAGCAGCTTTCTCAGTACGGTAGAGACCCAGTACTTC. This sequence encodes CASSFLSTVETQYF.

This clonotype was seen ten or more times. V usage is TRBV7-3 and J usage is TRBJ2-1; a possible D gene is TRBD2 (5 bases). This CDR3 region has 17 residues. Between the trimmed V and J ends, which lost 3 bases and 5 bases, there was a span of 20 bases. CDR1 is SGHTA, CDR2 FQGTGA, per germline. The CDR3 nucleotides are TGTGCCAGCAGCTTCTTCGCGGTAAGCGGAGCTGACAATGAGCAGTTCTTC. Translation gives CASSFFAVSGADNEQFF.

Only a few counts were recorded for this clonotype. V and J are TRBV6-4 and TRBJ2-1; 8 bases are shared with TRBD2. V dropped 6 bases and J dropped 3; count of bases not matched to a gene: 1. CDR3 size: 13 residues. CDR1 is MRHNA, CDR2 SNTAGT, per germline. As DNA, the CDR3 is TGTGCCAGCAGCGGGGGGGACTACAATGAGCAGTTCTTC. Protein product: CASSGGDYNEQFF.

The sample holds many counts of this clonotype. The chain is built from TRBV7-2 and TRBJ1-1; 7 nucleotides agree with TRBD1. The length of the CDR3 is 15 residues. V trimming: 4 bases; J trimming: 2 bases; junction bases outside the gene matches: 7. CDR1 is SGHTA and CDR2 is FQGNSA in the germline V gene. The CDR3 DNA reads as TGTGCCAGCAGCTCCGGACAGGCCTATAACACTGAAGCTTTCTTT. It specifies CASSSGQAYNTEAFF.